One sample yielded the 28 T cell receptor beta chains listed below, sequenced in a study of T-cell reconstitution after alpha-beta-depleted transplantation in children. Library preparation (for TCRbeta) was performed with unique molecular identifiers. TCRdb analysed the PCR reads with MiXCR anew, one entry per CDR3 protein. The profile shows around 670,000 distinct CDR3 sequences, about 12% of them singletons. The starting material was PBMCs, obtained before TCRalphabeta/CD19-depleted stem cell transplant. The receptors shown here come from a girl aged 2-10 years with congenital amegakaryocytic thrombocytopenia, due to receive a stem cell transplant.

This clonotype was found many times. The V and J genes are TRBV27 and TRBJ2-7, with 14 bases fitting TRBD2. The CDR3 runs to 16 residues. Looked up from germline, CDR1 is MNHEY and CDR2 is SMNVEV (reference sequence). V lost 2 bases, J lost 4 bases, and 4 bases stayed unmatched. For the CDR3, the DNA is TGTGCCAGCAGTTTAGGACTAGCGGGAGGAAGGTACGAGCAGTACTTC. Its protein product is CASSLGLAGGRYEQYF.

This clonotype was counted at least ten times. The genes are TRBV5-1 and TRBJ2-1; 12 positions agree with TRBD2. Germline-derived CDR1 and CDR2 are SGHRS and YFSETQ. The CDR3 is made up of 17 amino acids. After removal of 4 bases from V and 0 bases from J, the junction contained 5 bases not matched to a gene. The CDR3 nucleotides are TGCGCCAGCAGCCGCGGACTAGCGGGGCTCTCCTACAATGAGCAGTTCTTC. Residues: CASSRGLAGLSYNEQFF.

This clonotype has ten or more counts. This chain links TRBV10-3 with TRBJ2-1, with TRBD2 identical over 10 bases. CDR3 length: 14 amino acids. J was trimmed by 7 bases and V by 5 bases; bases with no gene match: 5. CDR1 ENHRY and CDR2 SYGVKD come from the germline V gene. CDR3: CAISQAGGLNEQFF. The CDR3 DNA sequence: TGTGCCATCAGTCAAGCGGGAGGGTTGAATGAGCAGTTCTTC.

This clonotype occurred a few times. V is TRBV30 and J is TRBJ2-7, with D uncertain. Trimming took off 2 bases at V and 5 bases at J, with 7 bases between the two ends. Germline-derived CDR1 and CDR2 are GTSNPN and SVGIG (reference sequence). The CDR3 covers 11 residues. The CDR3 DNA is TGTGCCTGGAGTTTGGAGAACGAGCAGTACTTC. Its translation: CAWSLENEQYF.

The chain joins TRBV27 to TRBJ2-7; 8 nucleotides agree with TRBD2. The CDR3 loop spans 16 amino acids. Losses at the gene ends were 0 bases for V and 5 bases for J; bases not matched to a gene: 9. Looked up from germline, CDR1 is MNHEY and CDR2 is SMNVEV (reference sequence). CDR3 region: CASSLSKRREVNEQYF. Written as DNA, the CDR3 is TGTGCCAGCAGTTTATCGAAAAGGCGGGAGGTCAACGAGCAGTACTTC.

This clonotype was seen ten or more times. V is TRBV6-2 or TRBV6-3 and J is TRBJ2-3; 14 bases fit TRBD2. This CDR3 is 22 amino acids long. Germline V lookup: CDR1 MNHEY, CDR2 SVGEGT. Losses at the gene ends were 5 bases for V and 4 bases for J; bases not matched to a gene: 23. The CDR3 spells CASSLPWTSGRSTATVADTQYF. Here the CDR3 DNA reads TGTGCCAGCAGTCTCCCCTGGACTAGCGGGAGGTCTACCGCCACAGTGGCAGATACGCAGTATTTT.

The CDR3 loop reads CAISDPNRGSRTDTQYF. The CDR3 DNA reads as TGTGCCATCAGTGACCCCAACAGGGGTAGTCGCACAGATACGCAGTATTTT. This rearrangement joins TRBV10-3 to TRBJ2-3; 7 bases line up with TRBD1. CDR3 length: 17 amino acids. Germline V gene lookup returns CDR1 ENHRY and CDR2 SYGVKD. V lost 3 bases, J lost 1 base, and 10 bases stayed unmatched.

This clonotype was observed many times. This chain connects TRBV5-1 to TRBJ1-1; D ambiguous. Trimming took off 3 bases at V and 0 bases at J, with 9 bases between the two ends. The CDR3 runs 14 residues. Germline lookup yields CDR1 SGHRS and CDR2 YFSETQ. The chain's CDR3 is CASSWAALNTEAFF. In DNA, the CDR3 is TGCGCCAGCAGCTGGGCAGCCCTGAACACTGAAGCTTTCTTT.

The CDR3 region has the DNA TGCAGTGCTAGCTTCCCAGCGGGAAGGGTTGGGGATGAGCAGTTCTTC. Amino acid sequence: CSASFPAGRVGDEQFF. The chain couples TRBV20-1 to TRBJ2-1; 7 bases agree with TRBD2. V was clipped by 3 bases and J by 8 bases; unmatched bases: 16. CDR3 length equals 16 residues. CDR1 DFQATT and CDR2 SNEGSKA come from the germline V gene (reference sequence).

This clonotype has just a few counts. V gene TRBV7-8 combines with J gene TRBJ2-3; 16 nucleotides line up with TRBD2. Unmatched junction bases numbered 5, after V lost 1 base and J lost 7 bases. The CDR3 runs 17 residues. Germline CDR1 SGHVS, CDR2 FQNEAQ. The CDR3 loop is CASSLGGLAGGVYTQYF. DNA for the CDR3: TGTGCCAGCAGCTTAGGGGGACTAGCGGGGGGGGTATATACGCAGTATTTT.

This clonotype has ten or more counts. The rearrangement uses TRBV20-1 and TRBJ2-1; the match to TRBD2 covers 15 bases. Germline V gene lookup returns CDR1 DFQATT and CDR2 SNEGSKA (reference sequence). CDR3 length: 16 amino acids. The CDR3 DNA sequence: TGCAGACCCTCGGGACTAGCGGGAGGAGCCTACAATGAGCAGTTCTTC. Translating it yields CRPSGLAGGAYNEQFF.

J is TRBJ2-2 and V is TRBV20-1, with 7 bases identical to TRBD1. Trimming took 0 bases from V and 5 from J; bases not matched to a gene: 6. The CDR3 consists of 15 residues. Germline V gene data show CDR1 as DFQATT and CDR2 as SNEGSKA (reference sequence). CDR3 residues: CSAREQGMGTGELFF. CDR3 DNA: TGCAGTGCTAGAGAACAGGGGATGGGGACCGGGGAGCTGTTTTTT.

This clonotype was recorded many times. The J gene is TRBJ1-2, the V gene TRBV5-1; D is ambiguous. V lost 0 bases and J lost 5, with 20 bases in between. Germline V gene lookup returns CDR1 SGHRS and CDR2 YFSETQ. CDR3 size: 17 residues. CDR3 in amino acids: CASSLGWTDAEVYGYTF. The DNA for the CDR3 is TGCGCCAGCAGCTTGGGATGGACGGACGCAGAAGTATATGGCTACACCTTC.

The gene calls are TRBV28 and TRBJ2-5; 13 positions match TRBD2. V shed 3 bases, J shed 4 bases, and the junction held 8 bases outside the gene matches. This CDR3 comprises 17 residues. Germline CDR1 and CDR2: MDHEN and SYDVKM. CDR3 sequence reads: CASSFRLAGGYRETQYF. CDR3 sequence (DNA): TGTGCCAGCAGTTTTCGACTAGCGGGAGGTTATCGAGAGACCCAGTACTTC.

This clonotype was seen only a few times. The chain links TRBV5-1 to TRBJ2-1; 10 positions match TRBD2. The CDR3 extends over 20 amino acids. The V gene end was trimmed by 5 bases and the J gene end by 0 bases; junction bases not matched to a gene: 17. CDR1 SGHRS and CDR2 YFSETQ come from the germline V gene. Here the CDR3 reads CASRELRTSGITNSYNEQFF. The CDR3 DNA reads TGCGCCAGCAGGGAACTCAGGACTAGCGGAATTACAAACTCCTACAATGAGCAGTTCTTC.

The chain joins TRBV11-2 to TRBJ2-1; TRBD2 matches 13 bases. After removal of 4 bases from V and 8 bases from J, the junction contained 5 bases not matched to a gene. The germline V gene has CDR1 SGHAT and CDR2 FQNNGV. The CDR3 runs 15 residues. DNA of the CDR3: TGTGCCAGCAGCTGGGGACTAGCGGGATTCGATGAGCAGTTCTTC. This sequence encodes CASSWGLAGFDEQFF. The full variable domain, completed using reference TRBV11-2 and TRBJ2-1, is EAGVAQSPRYKIIEKRQSVAFWCNPISGHATLYWYQQILGQGPKLLIQFQNNGVVDDSQLPKDRFSAERLKGVDSTLKIQPAKLEDSAVYLCASSWGLAGFDEQFFGPGTRLTVL.

This clonotype showed up just a few times. The chain carries TRBV20-1 and TRBJ1-1; D remains unclear. Trimming shortened V by 1 base and J by 8 bases, and 26 bases separated the two germline ends. CDR3 length equals 17 residues. Germline CDR1 and CDR2: DFQATT and SNEGSKA (reference sequence). The CDR3 loop is CSARVTEKVEEFGEAFF. CDR3 nucleotide sequence: TGCAGTGCTAGAGTAACGGAGAAGGTGGAGGAATTTGGGGAAGCTTTCTTT.

This clonotype was seen more than once but under ten times. This sequence joins TRBV29-1 and TRBJ2-1; 9 nucleotides agree with TRBD2. With V trimmed by 5 bases and J by 9 bases, 8 bases remained unmatched. Germline V gene sequence: CDR1 SQVTM, CDR2 ANQGSEA. The CDR3 totals 13 residues. The CDR3 reads CSVRAGGGTEQFF. Written as DNA, the CDR3 is TGCAGCGTTAGGGCGGGAGGGGGTACTGAGCAGTTCTTC.

With regard to this clonotype: A single base separates this from a much larger clone, so it may be a read error. This chain links TRBV4-1 with TRBJ2-1; D is possibly TRBD2 (6 bases). Trimming cost V 6 bases and J 8 bases, with 20 bases left between them. This CDR3 is built from 15 residues. Germline-derived CDR1 and CDR2 are MGHRA and YSYEKL. CDR3 sequence reads: CASRNRDGGYDEQFF. For the CDR3, the DNA is TGCGCCAGCAGGAACCGGGACGGGGGATACGATGAGCAGTTCTTC.

This clonotype appeared many times. The chain is built from TRBV7-9 and TRBJ1-1; no firm D call. Germline CDR1 SEHNR, CDR2 FQNEAQ (reference sequence). There are 13 residues in the CDR3. The V and J ends lost 4 bases and 4 bases respectively, with 10 bases between them. In DNA form, the CDR3 reads TGTGCCAGCAGCTCTTCCGGAGGCACTGAAGCTTTCTTT. Protein sequence: CASSSSGGTEAFF.

This clonotype was picked up a small number of times. V is TRBV7-2 and J is TRBJ2-3; D call uncertain. Looked up from germline, CDR1 is SGHTA and CDR2 is FQGNSA. Trimming took 2 bases from V and 4 from J, leaving 10 bases between them. CDR3 length: 14 amino acids. CDR3 coding DNA: TGTGCCAGCAGCTTAAACTATCGGTCAGATACGCAGTATTTT. Translating gives CASSLNYRSDTQYF.

The sample holds many counts of this clonotype. The chain links TRBV5-6 to TRBJ2-1; D might be TRBD2 (6 bases). CDR1 is SGHDT and CDR2 is YYEEEE in the germline V gene. CDR3 length equals 16 residues. Trimming pared 3 bases from V and 10 bases from J, leaving 23 bases between. CDR3 bases: TGTGCCAGCAGCTCTCCGGGACTGGGCATTATAGGGGAGCAGTTCTTC. Translation gives CASSSPGLGIIGEQFF.

This clonotype was counted between two and nine times. CDR3 sequence: CASSLVITDTQYF. The CDR3 nucleotides are TGTGCCAGCAGCTTAGTCATCACAGATACGCAGTATTTT. The genes are TRBV11-2 and TRBJ2-3; D call uncertain. CDR3 size: 13 residues. The V gene's germline CDR1 is SGHAT and CDR2 FQNNGV. The V and J ends lost 1 base and 2 bases respectively, with 4 bases between them.

This clonotype has just a few counts. The V gene is TRBV5-1, the J gene TRBJ1-6; 7 nucleotides agree with TRBD1. This CDR3 is 15 amino acids long. Germline V gene lookup returns CDR1 SGHRS and CDR2 YFSETQ. V gave up 0 bases and J gave up 8 bases; unmatched junction bases: 5. CDR3 nucleotides: TGCGCCAGCAGCTTGGCGGGACAGATGGATTCACCCCTCCACTTT. This codes for CASSLAGQMDSPLHF.

This clonotype has just a few counts. V gene TRBV12-3 or TRBV12-4 combines with J gene TRBJ2-7, with 12 bases identical to TRBD2. The CDR3 spans 17 residues. V shed 3 bases and J 2 bases; nucleotides not matched to a gene: 8. The CDR3 here is CASSFMASGRDAYEQYF. Written as DNA, the CDR3 is TGTGCCAGCAGTTTCATGGCTAGCGGGAGGGATGCCTACGAGCAGTACTTC.

At least ten counts were recorded for this clonotype. This CDR3 is CASSYGTSINEQFF. CDR3 sequence (DNA): TGCGCCAGCAGCTACGGGACTAGCATCAATGAGCAGTTCTTC. The V gene is TRBV5-1, the J gene TRBJ2-1; TRBD2 matches at 9 bases. The germline gives CDR1 SGHRS, CDR2 YFSETQ. The CDR3 totals 14 residues. V gave up 3 bases and J gave up 6 bases; unmatched junction bases: 4.

This clonotype showed up many times. This chain uses TRBV6-5 with TRBJ1-6; D is uncertain. This CDR3 contains 16 residues. Between the trimmed V and J ends, which lost 2 bases and 2 bases, there was a span of 10 bases. Germline values: CDR1 MNHEY, CDR2 SVGAGI. CDR3 protein: CASSYPPTAYNSPLHF. For the CDR3, the DNA is TGTGCCAGCAGTTACCCGCCGACTGCCTATAATTCACCCCTCCACTTT.

This clonotype was found a few times. The chain combines TRBV7-8 with TRBJ1-5, with unresolved D. The V gene lost 1 base and the J gene lost 6 bases, with 10 bases spanning the gap. Germline-derived CDR1 and CDR2 are SGHVS and FQNEAQ. CDR3 length equals 14 residues. The chain's CDR3 is CASSLGRQVQPQHF. For the CDR3, the DNA is TGTGCCAGCAGCTTAGGACGGCAGGTTCAGCCCCAGCATTTT.